These T cell receptor beta chains were read from a single sample in a study of lymphopenia after photon versus proton radiotherapy. TCRdb's table, derived via immunoSEQ multiplex PCR, lists solely in-frame clones and lacks some. Of tens of thousands of clones in the sample, 84% are singletons; the top ten hold about 14%. Here the sequenced sample was peripheral blood, taken from a patient treated with proton-based radiotherapy. The receptors originated from a woman in her 70s with pancreatic cancer. Both conserved end residues are part of each CDR3. Fields, in order: J gene, V gene, D gene, clone size, CDR3 protein, CDR3 DNA. D genes are given only for firm matches. Rows give clone size only sometimes, using once, few, many, or a class for an expanded clone.

>TRBJ2-7|TRBV7-5|NA|NA
CASSLGAPEQYF
TGTGCCAGCAGCTTGGGGGCGCCCGAGCAGTACTTC
>TRBJ1-4|TRBV28|NA|NA
CASRRDTSTNEKLFF
TGTGCCAGCAGAAGGGACACATCAACTAATGAAAAACTGTTTTTT
>TRBJ1-2|TRBV30|NA|medium-sized
CAWSVGRGGGYTF
TGTGCCTGGAGTGTAGGCAGGGGTGGAGGCTACACCTTC
>TRBJ1-2|TRBV4-2|TRBD1|NA
CASSQAYRGDGYTF
TGTGCCAGCAGCCAAGCGTACAGGGGCGACGGCTACACCTTC
>TRBJ2-2|TRBV5-5|TRBD2|NA
CASRKETSGSSVGELFF
TGTGCCAGCAGGAAAGAGACTAGCGGGAGTTCTGTCGGGGAGCTGTTTTTT
>TRBJ1-3|TRBV4-3|NA|NA
CASSQDAAETGNTIYF
TGCGCCAGCAGCCAAGATGCCGCAGAAACTGGAAACACCATATATTTT
>TRBJ2-1|TRBV7-2|NA|NA
CASSLMDKYNEQFF
TGTGCCAGCAGCTTAATGGACAAGTACAATGAGCAGTTCTTC
>TRBJ1-5|TRBV10-3|NA|NA
CAISGGGSGWPQHF
TGTGCCATCAGTGGTGGGGGCAGCGGTTGGCCCCAGCATTTT
>TRBJ1-2|TRBV19|NA|NA
CASSIEGRGGYTF
TGTGCCAGTAGTATAGAAGGACGTGGGGGCTACACCTTC
>TRBJ1-2|TRBV10-3|NA|NA
CAISDTRTVPNYGYTF
TGTGCCATCAGTGATACACGGACGGTACCCAACTATGGCTACACCTTC
>TRBJ1-1|TRBV7-8|NA|NA
CASSLGVFSNTEAFF
TGTGCCAGCAGCTTAGGAGTGTTTTCTAACACTGAAGCTTTCTTT